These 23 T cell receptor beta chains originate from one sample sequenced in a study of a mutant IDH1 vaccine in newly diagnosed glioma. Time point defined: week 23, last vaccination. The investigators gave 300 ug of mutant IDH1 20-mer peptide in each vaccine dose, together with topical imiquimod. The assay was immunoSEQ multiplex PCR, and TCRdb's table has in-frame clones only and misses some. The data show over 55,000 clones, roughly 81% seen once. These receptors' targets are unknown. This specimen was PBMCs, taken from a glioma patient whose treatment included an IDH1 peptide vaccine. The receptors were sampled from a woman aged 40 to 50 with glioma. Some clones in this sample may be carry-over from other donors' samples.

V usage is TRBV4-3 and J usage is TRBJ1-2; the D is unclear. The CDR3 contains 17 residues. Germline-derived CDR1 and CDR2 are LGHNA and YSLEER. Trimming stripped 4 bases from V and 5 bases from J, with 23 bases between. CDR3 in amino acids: CASSPLRVQSELYGYTF. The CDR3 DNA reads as TGCGCCAGCAGCCCGTTAAGGGTACAAAGCGAACTGTATGGCTACACCTTC.

The CDR3 bases are TGTGCCAGCAGCAAGGACAGGGGGCGTTCAGATACGCAGTATTTT. It specifies CASSKDRGRSDTQYF. The chain couples TRBV5-4 to TRBJ2-3, with 11 bases lining up with TRBD1. Germline CDR1 SGHNT, CDR2 YYREEE (reference sequence). The CDR3 contains 15 residues. V was pared by 4 bases and J by 4 bases, with 5 bases of the junction left unmatched. Filled out from reference TRBV5-4 and TRBJ2-3, the complete variable domain reads ETGVTQSPTHLIKTRGQQVTLRCSSQSGHNTVSWYQQALGQGPQFIFQYYREEENGRGNFPPRFSGLQFPNYSSELNVNALELDDSALYLCASSKDRGRSDTQYFGPGTRLTVL.

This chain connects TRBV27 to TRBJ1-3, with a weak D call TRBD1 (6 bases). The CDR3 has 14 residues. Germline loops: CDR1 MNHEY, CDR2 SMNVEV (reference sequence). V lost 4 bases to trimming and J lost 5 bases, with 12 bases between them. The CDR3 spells CASSSTGLRNTIYF. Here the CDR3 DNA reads TGTGCCAGCAGTTCAACAGGGCTTCGAAACACCATATATTTT.

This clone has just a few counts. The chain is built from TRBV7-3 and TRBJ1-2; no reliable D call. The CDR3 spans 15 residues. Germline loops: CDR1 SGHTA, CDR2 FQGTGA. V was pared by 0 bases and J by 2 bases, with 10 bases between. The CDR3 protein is CASSLTHASNYGYTF. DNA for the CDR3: TGTGCCAGCAGCTTAACGCATGCGAGCAACTATGGCTACACCTTC.

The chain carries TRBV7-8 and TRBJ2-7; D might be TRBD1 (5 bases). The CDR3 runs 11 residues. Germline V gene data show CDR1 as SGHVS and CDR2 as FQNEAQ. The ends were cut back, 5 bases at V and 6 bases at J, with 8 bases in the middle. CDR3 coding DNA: TGTGCCAGCAGCCCAGGGTCCGAGCAGTACTTC. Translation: CASSPGSEQYF.

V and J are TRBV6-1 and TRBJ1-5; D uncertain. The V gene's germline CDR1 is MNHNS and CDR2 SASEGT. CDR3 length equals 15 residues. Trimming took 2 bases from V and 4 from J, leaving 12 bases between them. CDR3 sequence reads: CASSETGQINQPQHF. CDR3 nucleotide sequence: TGTGCCAGCAGTGAAACGGGCCAGATTAATCAGCCCCAGCATTTT.

In DNA form, the CDR3 reads TGTGCCACAGCTTTGACTAGCGGGGGGGCCAGGACCCAGTACTTC. Translation: CATALTSGGARTQYF. The chain couples TRBV27 to TRBJ2-5; the match to TRBD2 covers 14 bases. Germline CDR1 MNHEY, CDR2 SMNVEV (reference sequence). The J segment lost 7 bases and the V segment lost 10 bases, leaving 11 bases of the junction unmatched. CDR3 length: 15 amino acids.

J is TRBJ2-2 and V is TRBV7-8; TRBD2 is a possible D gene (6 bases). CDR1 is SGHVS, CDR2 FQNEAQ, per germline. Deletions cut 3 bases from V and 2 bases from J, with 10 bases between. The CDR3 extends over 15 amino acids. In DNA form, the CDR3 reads TGTGCCAGCAGCTTCGGAGGGCCTAACACCGGGGAGCTGTTTTTT. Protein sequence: CASSFGGPNTGELFF.

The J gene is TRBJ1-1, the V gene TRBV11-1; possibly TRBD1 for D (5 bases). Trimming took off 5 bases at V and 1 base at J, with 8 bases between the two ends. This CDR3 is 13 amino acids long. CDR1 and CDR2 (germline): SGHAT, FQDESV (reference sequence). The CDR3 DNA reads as TGTGCCAGCAGCGTCGGGACGAACACTGAAGCTTTCTTT. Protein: CASSVGTNTEAFF.

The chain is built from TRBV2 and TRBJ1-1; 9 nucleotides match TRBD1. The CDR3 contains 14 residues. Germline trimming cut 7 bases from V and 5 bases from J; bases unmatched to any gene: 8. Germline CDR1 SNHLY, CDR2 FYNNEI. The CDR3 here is CASKKTGGGTEAFF. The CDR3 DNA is TGTGCCAGCAAAAAGACAGGGGGGGGTACTGAAGCTTTCTTT.

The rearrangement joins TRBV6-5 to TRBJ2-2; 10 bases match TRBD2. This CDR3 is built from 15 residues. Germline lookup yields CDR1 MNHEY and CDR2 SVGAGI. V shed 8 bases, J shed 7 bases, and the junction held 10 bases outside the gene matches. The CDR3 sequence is CASSLGLAGVGELFF. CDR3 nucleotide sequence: TGTGCCAGCTCCCTCGGGCTAGCGGGGGTCGGGGAGCTGTTTTTT.

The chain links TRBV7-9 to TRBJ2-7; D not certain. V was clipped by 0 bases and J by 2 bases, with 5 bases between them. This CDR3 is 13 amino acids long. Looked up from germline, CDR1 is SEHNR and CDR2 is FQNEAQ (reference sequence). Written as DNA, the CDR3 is TGTGCCAGCAGCTTAGCGGGCCCCTACGAGCAGTACTTC. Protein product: CASSLAGPYEQYF. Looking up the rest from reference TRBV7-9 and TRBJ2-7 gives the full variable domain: DTGVSQNPRHKITKRGQNVTFRCDPISEHNRLYWYRQTLGQGPEFLTYFQNEAQLEKSRLLSDRFSAERPKGSFSTLEIQRTEQGDSAMYLCASSLAGPYEQYFGPGTRLTVT.

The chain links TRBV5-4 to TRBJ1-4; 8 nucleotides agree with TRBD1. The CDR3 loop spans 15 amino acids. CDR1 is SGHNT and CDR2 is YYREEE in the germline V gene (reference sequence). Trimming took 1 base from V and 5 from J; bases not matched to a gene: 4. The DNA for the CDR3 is TGTGCCAGCAGCTTGAGGCAGGGGGCGAATGAAAAACTGTTTTTT. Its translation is CASSLRQGANEKLFF.

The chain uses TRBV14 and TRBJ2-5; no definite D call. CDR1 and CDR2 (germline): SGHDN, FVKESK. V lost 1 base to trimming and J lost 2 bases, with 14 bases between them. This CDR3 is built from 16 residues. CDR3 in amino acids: CASSQGDSSKQETQYF. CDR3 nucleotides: TGTGCCAGCAGCCAAGGGGATTCTTCCAAACAAGAGACCCAGTACTTC. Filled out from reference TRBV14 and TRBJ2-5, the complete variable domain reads EAGVTQFPSHSVIEKGQTVTLRCDPISGHDNLYWYRRVMGKEIKFLLHFVKESKQDESGMPNNRFLAERTGGTYSTLKVQPAELEDSGVYFCASSQGDSSKQETQYFGPGTRLLVL.

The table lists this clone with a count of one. In nucleotides, the CDR3 is TGTGCCAGTAGTATATACGGAGATACGCAGTATTTT. It specifies CASSIYGDTQYF. The chain recombines TRBV19 with TRBJ2-3; D remains ambiguous. Trimming removed 2 bases from V and 5 bases from J, with 5 bases in between. The CDR3 contains 12 residues. The germline V gene encodes CDR1 LNHDA and CDR2 SQIVND (reference sequence).

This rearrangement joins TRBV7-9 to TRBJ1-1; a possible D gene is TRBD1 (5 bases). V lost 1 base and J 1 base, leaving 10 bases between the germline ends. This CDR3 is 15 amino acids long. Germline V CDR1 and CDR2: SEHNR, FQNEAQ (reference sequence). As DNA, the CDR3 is TGTGCCAGCAGCTTAGGGTACGGGGGGAACACTGAAGCTTTCTTT. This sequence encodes CASSLGYGGNTEAFF.

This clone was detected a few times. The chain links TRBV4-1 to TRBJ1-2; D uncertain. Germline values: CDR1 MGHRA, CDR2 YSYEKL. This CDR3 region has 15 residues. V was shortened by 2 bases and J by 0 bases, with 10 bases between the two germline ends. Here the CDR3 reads CASSQNTRANYGYTF. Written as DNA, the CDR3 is TGCGCCAGCAGCCAAAATACAAGAGCTAACTATGGCTACACCTTC.

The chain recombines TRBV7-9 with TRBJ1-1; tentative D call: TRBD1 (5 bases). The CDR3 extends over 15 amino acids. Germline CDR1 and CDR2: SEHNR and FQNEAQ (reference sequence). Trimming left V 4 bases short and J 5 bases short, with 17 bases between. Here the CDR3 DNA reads TGTGCCAGCAGCTCTCCCGAGGGGCGGAAAACTGAAGCTTTCTTT. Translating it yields CASSSPEGRKTEAFF.

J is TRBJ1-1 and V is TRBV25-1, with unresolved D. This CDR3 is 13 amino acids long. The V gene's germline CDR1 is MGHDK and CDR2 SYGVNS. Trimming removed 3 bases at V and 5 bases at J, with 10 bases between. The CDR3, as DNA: TGTGCCAGCAGTGACCGGGGTGGAACTGAAGCTTTCTTT. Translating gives CASSDRGGTEAFF.

CDR3: CASSLYGGANYGYTF. CDR3 coding DNA: TGTGCCAGCAGCTTATACGGGGGAGCTAACTATGGCTACACCTTC. V gene TRBV13 combines with J gene TRBJ1-2, with TRBD1 as a possible D gene (5 bases). Germline V gene data show CDR1 as PRHDT and CDR2 as FYEKMQ (reference sequence). Trimming left V 2 bases short and J 0 bases short, with 10 bases between. The CDR3 is 15 amino acids.

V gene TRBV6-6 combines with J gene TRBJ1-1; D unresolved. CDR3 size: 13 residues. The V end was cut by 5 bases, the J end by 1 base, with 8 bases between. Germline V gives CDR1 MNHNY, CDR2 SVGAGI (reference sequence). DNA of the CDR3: TGTGCCAGCAGTCTTGGAGAGAACACTGAAGCTTTCTTT. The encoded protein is CASSLGENTEAFF.

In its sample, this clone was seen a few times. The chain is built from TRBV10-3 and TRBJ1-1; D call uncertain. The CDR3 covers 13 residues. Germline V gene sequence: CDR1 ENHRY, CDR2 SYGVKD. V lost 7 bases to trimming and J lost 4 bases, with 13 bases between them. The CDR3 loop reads CAIIGVGGTEAFF. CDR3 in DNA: TGTGCCATCATCGGCGTGGGTGGCACTGAAGCTTTCTTT.

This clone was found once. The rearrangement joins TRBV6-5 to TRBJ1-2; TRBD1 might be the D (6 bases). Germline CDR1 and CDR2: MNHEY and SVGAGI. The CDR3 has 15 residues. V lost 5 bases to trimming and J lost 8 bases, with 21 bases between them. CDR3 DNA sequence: TGTGCCAGCAGTCTTTTGGACAGTACCCTCTCAGGCTACACCTTC. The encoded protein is CASSLLDSTLSGYTF.